The 29 T cell receptor beta chains below come from one sample, sequenced in a study of vaccination effects on CD4 cells after COVID-19. TCRdb's copy holds only in-frame clones and misses some; the assay was immunoSEQ multiplex PCR. The table shows some 30,000 clones, with around three fifths occurring only once. The ViraFEST assay expanded antigen-specific CD4+ T cells with viral peptide pools before sequencing. Around day 10 of culture, CD4+ T cells were separated out. Each participant was administered two doses of either the BNT162b2 or the mRNA-1273 vaccine. For these TCRs, the target antigens are not known. This specimen was CD4+ T cells from PBMCs cultured with SARS-CoV-2 spike peptides, taken after COVID-19 vaccination. The receptors originated from a human donor who received a COVID-19 vaccine.

The CDR3: CAISNTGTEQFF. The CDR3 coding sequence is TGTGCCATCAGTAATACCGGGACTGAGCAGTTCTTC. The chain couples TRBV10-3 to TRBJ2-1, with D perhaps given as TRBD1 or TRBD2 (5 bases each). This CDR3 contains 12 residues. CDR1 and CDR2 (germline): ENHRY, SYGVKD. Trimming pared 5 bases from V and 9 bases from J, leaving 11 bases between.

The rearrangement joins TRBV5-1 to TRBJ2-2, with D perhaps matching TRBD1 (5 bases). Trimming removed 4 bases from V and 5 bases from J, with 21 bases in between. This CDR3 spans 17 amino acids. Germline-derived CDR1 and CDR2 are SGHRS and YFSETQ. The DNA for the CDR3 is TGCGCCAGCAGCCGTCGCCGGGCAGGGAAGGTGACCGGGGAGCTGTTTTTT. Protein sequence: CASSRRRAGKVTGELFF.

The V call is TRBV5-4, the J call TRBJ1-2; D is ambiguous. Trimming stripped 0 bases from V and 2 bases from J, with 14 bases between. CDR1 and CDR2 from the germline V gene are SGHNT and YYREEE (reference sequence). This CDR3 contains 16 residues. Here the CDR3 reads CASSLDSGKANYGYTF. CDR3 in DNA: TGTGCCAGCAGCTTGGATTCAGGAAAAGCCAACTATGGCTACACCTTC.

V usage is TRBV27 and J usage is TRBJ1-6, with 7 bases matching TRBD1. CDR3 length: 15 amino acids. Germline V gives CDR1 MNHEY, CDR2 SMNVEV (reference sequence). Trimming removed 4 bases from V and 7 bases from J; junction bases left unmatched: 7. In DNA form, the CDR3 reads TGTGCCAGCAGTTCTACCAGGGGGTGGAATTCACCCCTCCACTTT. Translated: CASSSTRGWNSPLHF.

The count of this clone is one. V is TRBV11-2 and J is TRBJ1-3; D is uncertain. The V end was cut by 2 bases, the J end by 0 bases, with 8 bases between. The V gene's germline CDR1 is SGHAT and CDR2 FQNNGV. The CDR3 extends over 15 amino acids. The CDR3 here is CASSLSTSSGNTIYF. The CDR3 bases are TGTGCCAGCAGCTTATCGACAAGCTCTGGAAACACCATATATTTT.

The genes are TRBV7-2 and TRBJ2-2; D possibly corresponds to TRBD2 (6 bases). The CDR3 is made up of 14 amino acids. Germline loops: CDR1 SGHTA, CDR2 FQGNSA. Trimming cost V 5 bases and J 1 base, with 8 bases left between them. CDR3 nucleotide sequence: TGTGCCAGCAGCCGTAGCGGGAACACCGGGGAGCTGTTTTTT. It encodes CASSRSGNTGELFF.

The table lists this clone with a few counts. The chain recombines TRBV18 with TRBJ1-2; a weak D match, TRBD1 (5 bases). This CDR3 contains 15 residues. Germline V gives CDR1 KGHSH, CDR2 LQKENI. The V gene lost 1 base and the J gene lost 4 bases, with 13 bases spanning the gap. The CDR3 sequence: CASSPRQQVGYGYTF. CDR3 DNA: TGTGCCAGCTCACCACGGCAACAGGTTGGCTATGGCTACACCTTC.

The chain carries TRBV30 and TRBJ2-5, with D perhaps assigned TRBD1 or TRBD2 (5 bases each). The germline gives CDR1 GTSNPN, CDR2 SVGIG (reference sequence). This CDR3 is 13 amino acids long. Deletions cut 1 base from V and 2 bases from J, with 8 bases between. The CDR3 DNA follows: TGTGCCTGGAGTGGGGGGTTACAAGAGACCCAGTACTTC. Its translation is CAWSGGLQETQYF.

This clone was seen only a few times. The chain has TRBV3-1 (or the pseudogene TRBV3-2) and TRBJ2-2, with D possibly being TRBD1 (5 bases). The CDR3 spans 14 residues. V dropped 2 bases and J dropped 5 bases, with 9 bases sitting between them. Germline V lookup: CDR1 LGHDT, CDR2 YNNKEL (reference sequence). CDR3 in DNA: TGTGCCAGCAGCCAAAGGGGAACTACCGGGGAGCTGTTTTTT. Translated: CASSQRGTTGELFF.

The J gene is TRBJ1-5, the V gene TRBV5-1; D unclear. V was shortened by 5 bases and J by 6 bases, with 21 bases between the two germline ends. This CDR3 has 16 amino acids. Germline assignment: CDR1 SGHRS and CDR2 YFSETQ. CDR3 residues: CASSSRALEGTQPQHF. CDR3 coding DNA: TGCGCCAGCAGTTCCCGGGCCCTAGAGGGCACTCAGCCCCAGCATTTT.

This clone was found a few times. J is TRBJ2-2 and V is TRBV2; 11 bases agree with TRBD2. Germline V gives CDR1 SNHLY, CDR2 FYNNEI. The V gene end was trimmed by 9 bases and the J gene end by 5 bases; junction bases not matched to a gene: 11. The CDR3 spans 16 residues. CDR3 sequence reads: CARLTSGTKGTGELFF. CDR3 coding DNA: TGTGCCAGACTGACTAGCGGGACCAAAGGGACCGGGGAGCTGTTTTTT.

The rearrangement joins TRBV18 to TRBJ1-1, with D possibly matching TRBD1 (5 bases). Trimming took 5 bases from V and 1 from J, leaving 11 bases between them. This CDR3 has 14 amino acids. Germline V gene data show CDR1 as KGHSH and CDR2 as LQKENI. The DNA for the CDR3 is TGTGCCAGCTCAGCGGGACCCAGGAACACTGAAGCTTTCTTT. Its translation: CASSAGPRNTEAFF.

This chain uses TRBV6-4 with TRBJ2-6, with a tentative D call TRBD1 (5 bases). This CDR3 is built from 15 residues. Germline V lookup: CDR1 MRHNA, CDR2 SNTAGT. The V end lost 2 bases, the J end lost 3 bases, and 8 bases lay between the germline ends. In DNA, the CDR3 is TGTGCCAGCAGTGACGGGGCTGGTGGGGCCAACGTCCTGACTTTC. Protein product: CASSDGAGGANVLTF.

V usage is TRBV19 and J usage is TRBJ1-3, with 10 bases matching TRBD1. The CDR3 has 15 residues. The germline V gene has CDR1 LNHDA and CDR2 SQIVND (reference sequence). J gave up 4 bases and V 6 bases, and 6 bases lay outside the gene matches. The CDR3: CASSPGQGFGNTIYF. The CDR3 DNA sequence: TGTGCCAGTAGCCCGGGACAGGGGTTCGGAAACACCATATATTTT.

The chain carries TRBV6-5 and TRBJ2-5; possibly TRBD1 or TRBD2 for D (5 bases each). The V and J ends lost 2 bases and 5 bases respectively, with 18 bases between them. The germline V gene has CDR1 MNHEY and CDR2 SVGAGI. The CDR3 loop spans 16 amino acids. In DNA form, the CDR3 reads TGTGCCAGCAGTTACGGGACCGAGGGTGTCGGGGAGACCCAGTACTTC. Protein product: CASSYGTEGVGETQYF.

The chain joins TRBV14 to TRBJ2-5; D is possibly TRBD2 (6 bases). The germline gives CDR1 SGHDN, CDR2 FVKESK. This CDR3 spans 16 amino acids. Trimming cost V 4 bases and J 4 bases, with 19 bases left between them. The CDR3 loop reads CASSPGLAEGSETQYF. Here the CDR3 DNA reads TGTGCCAGCAGCCCAGGGTTAGCGGAGGGCTCAGAGACCCAGTACTTC. The variable domain in full, with the rest retrieved from reference TRBV14 and TRBJ2-5, is EAGVTQFPSHSVIEKGQTVTLRCDPISGHDNLYWYRRVMGKEIKFLLHFVKESKQDESGMPNNRFLAERTGGTYSTLKVQPAELEDSGVYFCASSPGLAEGSETQYFGPGTRLLVL.

V gene TRBV18 combines with J gene TRBJ2-7; 8 nucleotides line up with TRBD1. Germline V gene sequence: CDR1 KGHSH, CDR2 LQKENI. The CDR3 runs to 13 residues. Trimming took 8 bases from V and 4 from J; bases not matched to a gene: 7. Here the CDR3 reads CASADRVAYEQYF. The CDR3 DNA follows: TGTGCCAGCGCGGACAGGGTCGCGTACGAGCAGTACTTC.

The chain recombines TRBV5-1 with TRBJ2-5; 8 positions agree with TRBD2. Germline lookup yields CDR1 SGHRS and CDR2 YFSETQ. The CDR3 is made up of 16 amino acids. With V trimmed by 4 bases and J by 2 bases, 10 bases remained unmatched. The CDR3 is CASSRLATSEQETQYF. The CDR3 DNA reads TGCGCCAGCAGCAGACTTGCGACTAGCGAGCAAGAGACCCAGTACTTC.

CDR3 DNA: TGTGCCATCAGAATGACAGGGGCGGACACCGGGGAGCTGTTTTTT. Protein: CAIRMTGADTGELFF. This chain links TRBV10-3 with TRBJ2-2; 8 nucleotides agree with TRBD1. The CDR3 contains 15 residues. Germline loops: CDR1 ENHRY, CDR2 SYGVKD. Unmatched junction bases numbered 6, after V lost 6 bases and J lost 3 bases.

The V call is TRBV18, the J call TRBJ2-7; D not resolved. This CDR3 has 15 amino acids. From germline, CDR1 is KGHSH and CDR2 LQKENI. V was clipped by 1 base and J by 3 bases, with 13 bases between them. The CDR3 sequence is CASSPRRGLNYEQYF. DNA of the CDR3: TGTGCCAGCTCACCACGACGCGGCCTGAACTACGAGCAGTACTTC.

CDR3 region: CASSQVVGPLNTEAFF. In DNA form, the CDR3 reads TGTGCCAGCAGCCAAGTGGTAGGGCCCCTGAACACTGAAGCTTTCTTT. The J gene is TRBJ1-1, the V gene TRBV3-1 (or the pseudogene TRBV3-2), with D unresolved. Germline assignment: CDR1 LGHDT and CDR2 YNNKEL (reference sequence). V lost 1 base to trimming and J lost 0 bases, with 12 bases between them. This CDR3 has 16 residues.

This clone was observed a single time. V usage is TRBV3-1 (or the pseudogene TRBV3-2) and J usage is TRBJ2-1; 8 bases match TRBD2. Per germline, CDR1 LGHDT and CDR2 YNNKEL (reference sequence). This CDR3 has 16 amino acids. V lost 3 bases to trimming and J lost 5 bases; unmatched junction nucleotides: 9. The CDR3 DNA sequence: TGTGCCAGCAGCCACCCCGCGGGACTAGATGACAATGAGCAGTTCTTC. Protein product: CASSHPAGLDDNEQFF.

The chain uses TRBV19 and TRBJ2-7; D possibly corresponds to TRBD2 (5 bases). V was clipped by 5 bases and J by 3 bases, with 20 bases between them. The CDR3 runs to 16 residues. Per germline, CDR1 LNHDA and CDR2 SQIVND (reference sequence). The CDR3 nucleotides are TGTGCCAGTAGTCCCCGGGGAGAGGGATCGCGCTACGAGCAGTACTTC. Amino acids: CASSPRGEGSRYEQYF.

This chain uses TRBV5-5 with TRBJ2-7; 7 bases map to TRBD1. With 4 bases clipped from V and 5 bases from J, the junction kept 12 bases outside the gene matches. The CDR3 totals 15 residues. Germline V gene sequence: CDR1 SGHKS, CDR2 YYEKEE (reference sequence). CDR3 residues: CASSPFPRGRHEQYF. The CDR3 nucleotides read TGTGCCAGCAGCCCCTTTCCGAGGGGGCGGCACGAGCAGTACTTC.

The chain is built from TRBV25-1 and TRBJ1-2, with a possible D match to TRBD1 (5 bases). Deletions cut 3 bases from V and 6 bases from J, with 14 bases between. Germline lookup yields CDR1 MGHDK and CDR2 SYGVNS. The CDR3 totals 14 residues. The CDR3 DNA reads as TGTGCCAGCAGTGAGGGACTAGAGTCTCATGGCTACACCTTC. Encoded protein: CASSEGLESHGYTF.

V and J are TRBV13 and TRBJ1-4, with TRBD1 matching 12 bases. The ends lost 5 bases at V and 8 bases at J; junction bases unmatched: 12. CDR3 size: 17 residues. CDR1 and CDR2 from the germline V gene are PRHDT and FYEKMQ (reference sequence). CDR3: CASSPTPPGTGGEKLFF. The CDR3 bases are TGTGCCAGCAGCCCCACCCCCCCGGGGACAGGGGGCGAAAAACTGTTTTTT.

The chain recombines TRBV27 with TRBJ2-1; 11 nucleotides agree with TRBD2. CDR1 and CDR2 from the germline V gene are MNHEY and SMNVEV (reference sequence). This CDR3 contains 16 residues. Germline trimming cut 4 bases from V and 7 bases from J; bases unmatched to any gene: 9. In DNA, the CDR3 is TGTGCCAGCAGTTATCTAGCGGGAGGCCCGCGAAATGAGCAGTTCTTC. This gives the protein CASSYLAGGPRNEQFF.

This clone was detected only once. The chain is built from TRBV6-2 or TRBV6-3 and TRBJ1-4; D ambiguous. Germline V gene data show CDR1 as MNHEY and CDR2 as SVGEGT. Trimming removed 2 bases at V and 10 bases at J, with 14 bases between. The CDR3 runs to 14 residues. The CDR3 spells CASSYGQEGGKLFF. In DNA, the CDR3 is TGTGCCAGCAGTTACGGGCAAGAGGGTGGAAAACTGTTTTTT.

The CDR3 region is CASSGRDLGGRYEQYF. CDR3 DNA sequence: TGTGCCAGCAGTGGGAGGGACCTAGGGGGGCGCTACGAGCAGTACTTC. This chain joins TRBV2 and TRBJ2-7, with D perhaps TRBD1 or TRBD2 (6 bases each). Trimming cost V 4 bases and J 3 bases, with 19 bases left between them. The CDR3 consists of 16 residues. Germline CDR1 SNHLY, CDR2 FYNNEI.